The 14 T cell receptor beta chains presented below share a single source sample, sequenced in a study of shared clonotypes between healthy human individuals (dated by TCRdb to about 2020). Library creation used the immunoSEQ multiplex PCR assay. As stored in TCRdb, this immuneACCESS dataset retains in-frame rearrangements with V and J assigned. A fraction of the clones does not appear; measured against another copy, unresolved V genes explain less than half of the discrepancy, and the remainder lacks a known reason. In this sample the table shows millions of clones, approximately 95% of which occur a single time. 0.13% of the sample is in the top ten clones. Material: naive CD4+ T cells sorted from blood. The label giving this sample's cell subset or site can be read as: CD45RA+ positively selected. These receptors originate from a man aged 18 to 30 in good health.

The V call is TRBV15, the J call TRBJ2-7, with 7 bases matching TRBD1. The CDR3 is made up of 14 amino acids. Germline CDR1 is LNHNV and CDR2 is YYDKDF (reference sequence). V lost 1 base and J lost 4; bases outside the gene matches: 4. Written as DNA, the CDR3 is TGTGCCACCAGCAGAGTTGACAGGGAATACGAGCAGTACTTC. Amino acids: CATSRVDREYEQYF.

The sample holds a few counts of this clone. The V and J genes are TRBV9 and TRBJ1-6; tentatively, D is TRBD1 (6 bases). This CDR3 is built from 15 residues. V was cut by 3 bases and J by 7 bases, with 14 bases left in between. CDR1 is SGDLS and CDR2 is YYNGEE in the germline V gene. Here the CDR3 DNA reads TGTGCCAGCAGCGCCAAGGGACATGGGAATTCACCCCTCCACTTT. Amino acids: CASSAKGHGNSPLHF.

Worth noting for this clone: This clone may be a read error of a much larger clone one base away. The sample has other DNA sequences that encode this CDR3 too. The chain recombines TRBV25-1 with TRBJ2-7; D is unresolved. Germline V gene data show CDR1 as MGHDK and CDR2 as SYGVNS. The V gene lost 3 bases and the J gene lost 4 bases, with 4 bases spanning the gap. The CDR3 extends over 11 amino acids. CDR3 DNA sequence: TGTGCCAGCAGTGATCTTTACGAGCAGTACTTC. Translating it yields CASSDLYEQYF.

The gene calls are TRBV7-9 and TRBJ2-1; D remains unclear. The CDR3 is made up of 14 amino acids. V was trimmed by 5 bases and J by 8 bases, leaving 16 bases between them. CDR1 is SEHNR, CDR2 FQNEAQ, per germline (reference sequence). CDR3 sequence reads: CASSGRNLVHEQFF. The CDR3 coding sequence is TGTGCCAGCAGCGGGCGGAACCTGGTCCATGAGCAGTTCTTC.

This clone came up once. The chain links TRBV10-3 to TRBJ2-1; the match to TRBD2 covers 8 bases. The trim removed 10 bases at V and 10 bases at J, leaving 12 bases unmatched. The CDR3 sequence is 13 residues long. Germline V lookup: CDR1 ENHRY, CDR2 SYGVKD. The DNA for the CDR3 is TGTGCCACCATGAGCGGGAGTTCGAGGGAGCAGTTCTTC. Translating gives CATMSGSSREQFF.

In its sample, this clone was seen once. The gene calls are TRBV7-9 and TRBJ1-4; the D gene is possibly TRBD1 (5 bases). This CDR3 region has 15 residues. Germline V gene sequence: CDR1 SEHNR, CDR2 FQNEAQ (reference sequence). Trimming removed 0 bases at V and 6 bases at J, with 11 bases between. The CDR3 bases are TGTGCCAGCAGCTTAGCCGGCAGGGTAGATGAAAAACTGTTTTTT. Residues: CASSLAGRVDEKLFF.

Notes on this clone: The same CDR3 is also encoded by other DNA sequences in this sample. The rearrangement links TRBV30 to TRBJ2-5; 9 bases are shared with TRBD2. Germline assignment: CDR1 GTSNPN and CDR2 SVGIG (reference sequence). This CDR3 is 13 amino acids long. J was trimmed by 1 base and V by 3 bases; bases with no gene match: 0. CDR3 region: CAWRTSGQETQYF. DNA of the CDR3: TGTGCCTGGAGGACTAGCGGCCAAGAGACCCAGTACTTC.

This clone is a singleton in its sample. V and J are TRBV6-5 and TRBJ1-6, with D perhaps TRBD1 (5 bases). This CDR3 spans 15 amino acids. V was trimmed by 0 bases and J by 8 bases, leaving 11 bases between them. Germline loops: CDR1 MNHEY, CDR2 SVGAGI. This CDR3 is CASSYSGGFDSPLHF. In DNA, the CDR3 is TGTGCCAGCAGTTACTCGGGGGGTTTTGATTCACCCCTCCACTTT.

The rearrangement uses TRBV5-5 and TRBJ2-7, with 8 bases fitting TRBD1. The V and J ends lost 2 bases and 3 bases, in that order; junction bases with no gene match: 4. Looked up from germline, CDR1 is SGHKS and CDR2 is YYEKEE (reference sequence). The CDR3 covers 14 residues. This chain's CDR3 is CASSFGQGLYEQYF. CDR3 sequence (DNA): TGTGCCAGCAGCTTCGGACAGGGTCTCTACGAGCAGTACTTC.

This chain uses TRBV7-9 with TRBJ2-7; D perhaps matches TRBD1 (5 bases). Germline V gene sequence: CDR1 SEHNR, CDR2 FQNEAQ (reference sequence). V lost 5 bases and J lost 5, with 13 bases in between. CDR3 length: 13 amino acids. The CDR3 DNA follows: TGTGCCAGCAGCCCAACAGGCGACCACGAGCAGTACTTC. Translating it yields CASSPTGDHEQYF.

This chain uses TRBV28 with TRBJ2-2, with D perhaps TRBD2 (6 bases). The CDR3 has 14 amino acids. CDR1 and CDR2 (germline): MDHEN, SYDVKM. V shed 6 bases and J shed 5 bases, with 13 bases lying between them. This CDR3 reads CASSQTGGTGELFF. DNA for the CDR3: TGTGCCAGCAGCCAGACTGGGGGGACCGGGGAGCTGTTTTTT.

This chain links TRBV2 with TRBJ1-1; D is ambiguous. CDR3 length: 12 residues. V was pared by 4 bases and J by 5 bases, with 8 bases between. Germline-derived CDR1 and CDR2 are SNHLY and FYNNEI. CDR3 residues: CASSVQRTEAFF. The CDR3 nucleotides read TGTGCCAGCAGTGTTCAGAGGACTGAAGCTTTCTTT.

V gene TRBV7-9 combines with J gene TRBJ2-5; 12 bases match TRBD2. With V trimmed by 5 bases and J by 3 bases, 10 bases remained unmatched. The CDR3 is 17 residues long. Germline loops: CDR1 SEHNR, CDR2 FQNEAQ (reference sequence). In DNA, the CDR3 is TGTGCCAGCAGCCGGGCGAAGACTAGCGGGGGAGAAGAGACCCAGTACTTC. Translation: CASSRAKTSGGEETQYF. The entire variable domain, with the rest obtained from reference TRBV7-9 and TRBJ2-5, is as follows: DTGVSQNPRHKITKRGQNVTFRCDPISEHNRLYWYRQTLGQGPEFLTYFQNEAQLEKSRLLSDRFSAERPKGSFSTLEIQRTEQGDSAMYLCASSRAKTSGGEETQYFGPGTRLLVL.

This clone occurred once. This chain uses TRBV6-5 with TRBJ1-5; D is undetermined. V was pared by 6 bases and J by 2 bases, with 11 bases between. Germline CDR1 reads MNHEY; CDR2 reads SVGAGI. This CDR3 is built from 14 residues. In nucleotides, the CDR3 is TGTGCCAGCAGCCGTCGACAAGGCAATCAGCCCCAGCATTTT. Its protein product is CASSRRQGNQPQHF.